Below, 29 T cell receptor beta chains from the same sample are listed, as sequenced in a study of blood T cell repertoires in COVID-19. TCRdb's table, derived via immunoSEQ multiplex PCR, lists solely in-frame clones and lacks some. The table has approximately 110,000 clones, roughly 70% seen once. Sequenced material: peripheral blood. Receptors were obtained from a human donor with acute or convalescent COVID-19. The donor label of this sample is uncertain.

This clone occurred once. The chain combines TRBV4-1 with TRBJ1-5, with D possibly matching TRBD1 (6 bases). CDR1 MGHRA and CDR2 YSYEKL come from the germline V gene. The CDR3 runs 17 residues. With 0 bases removed from V and 3 bases from J, the gap between germline ends came to 15 bases. The CDR3, as DNA: TGCGCCAGCAGCCAAGATCGGGGCAGGGGCATCAATCAGCCCCAGCATTTT. Its translation is CASSQDRGRGINQPQHF.

CDR3 amino acids: CASSPSGNTIYF. The CDR3 DNA reads TGTGCCAGCAGCCCATCTGGAAACACCATATATTTT. V usage is TRBV13 and J usage is TRBJ1-3; D is uncertain. CDR1 and CDR2 from the germline V gene are PRHDT and FYEKMQ (reference sequence). V lost 5 bases and J lost 1, with 3 bases in between. The CDR3 covers 12 residues.

By share, this clone counts as medium-sized. This chain connects TRBV7-6 to TRBJ1-2; 9 positions match TRBD1. Germline V CDR1 and CDR2: SGHVS, FNYEAQ. Germline trimming cut 4 bases from V and 4 bases from J; bases unmatched to any gene: 4. This CDR3 is 14 amino acids long. Here the CDR3 reads CASSSGQGIYGYTF. CDR3 in DNA: TGTGCCAGCAGCTCGGGACAGGGAATCTATGGCTACACCTTC.

The chain employs TRBV7-9 and TRBJ1-6; perhaps TRBD1 as D (5 bases). The CDR3 has 14 residues. Germline-derived CDR1 and CDR2 are SEHNR and FQNEAQ (reference sequence). Trimming took 7 bases from V and 5 from J, leaving 12 bases between them. The DNA for the CDR3 is TGTGCCAGCAAGGAGGGGTTCAATAATTCACCCCTCCACTTT. It is translated as CASKEGFNNSPLHF.

The chain links TRBV28 to TRBJ2-1, with D perhaps matching TRBD2 (6 bases). Germline CDR1 reads MDHEN; CDR2 reads SYDVKM. V was trimmed by 8 bases and J by 4 bases, leaving 15 bases between them. The CDR3 covers 14 residues. The CDR3 loop is CASFTGGRYNEQFF. Here the CDR3 DNA reads TGTGCCAGCTTTACTGGGGGGAGGTACAATGAGCAGTTCTTC.

The chain combines TRBV5-1 with TRBJ1-2, with D possibly matching TRBD1 (5 bases). The CDR3 covers 16 residues. The germline V gene encodes CDR1 SGHRS and CDR2 YFSETQ. The V end lost 0 bases, the J end lost 4 bases, and 16 bases lay between the germline ends. The CDR3 nucleotides read TGCGCCAGCAGCTTGGAATTGGGGGGACTTGGCTATGGCTACACCTTC. It yields the protein CASSLELGGLGYGYTF.

The V and J genes are TRBV28 and TRBJ2-1, with TRBD1 matching over 9 bases. The CDR3 is 17 amino acids. J gave up 0 bases and V 4 bases, and 7 bases lay outside the gene matches. Germline assignment: CDR1 MDHEN and CDR2 SYDVKM. CDR3 in DNA: TGTGCCAGCAGTTCATACCGGGACAGGGACTCCTACAATGAGCAGTTCTTC. It codes for CASSSYRDRDSYNEQFF.

With regard to this clone: The same CDR3 can be traced to other DNA sequences in this sample. CDR3 bases: TGTGCCAGCAGTTTATCACAGGGGCGCAATCAGCCCCAGCATTTT. Protein: CASSLSQGRNQPQHF. The rearrangement links TRBV27 to TRBJ1-5, with 7 bases aligning to TRBD1. This CDR3 is built from 15 residues. Germline V gene sequence: CDR1 MNHEY, CDR2 SMNVEV (reference sequence). V was clipped by 0 bases and J by 2 bases; unmatched bases: 1.

The V gene is TRBV5-6, the J gene TRBJ1-4; perhaps TRBD1 as D (5 bases). V lost 4 bases and J 0 bases, leaving 10 bases between the germline ends. The CDR3 totals 15 residues. The germline V gene has CDR1 SGHDT and CDR2 YYEEEE. CDR3 in amino acids: CASSAGTATNEKLFF. The CDR3 coding sequence is TGTGCCAGCAGCGCGGGGACCGCAACTAATGAAAAACTGTTTTTT.

V gene TRBV10-2 combines with J gene TRBJ2-1; 8 bases fit TRBD1. The germline gives CDR1 WSHSY, CDR2 SAAADI. J gave up 8 bases and V 6 bases, and 12 bases lay outside the gene matches. The CDR3 runs to 15 residues. The CDR3 sequence is CASRSGTGNGDEQFF. DNA of the CDR3: TGCGCCAGCAGGTCCGGGACAGGCAACGGGGATGAGCAGTTCTTC.

The chain has TRBV12-1 and TRBJ1-3. TRBV12-1 constitutes a pseudogene. There are 16 residues in the CDR3. Here the CDR3 reads CASSFDFNHSGNTIYF. The CDR3, as DNA: TGTGCCAGCAGCTTTGACTTCAATCACTCTGGAAACACCATATATTTT.

This clone was counted between two and nine times. This same CDR3 is encoded by further DNA sequences in the sample. The V call is TRBV2, the J call TRBJ1-5, with D possibly TRBD1 on 5 matching bases. Trimming pared 1 base from V and 6 bases from J, leaving 10 bases between. The CDR3 has 14 residues. Germline lookup yields CDR1 SNHLY and CDR2 FYNNEI. The CDR3 reads CASSEGGVGQPQHF. The CDR3 DNA reads TGTGCCAGCAGTGAAGGGGGGGTCGGTCAGCCCCAGCATTTT.

Comments on this clone: Within the sample, other DNA sequences also encode this same CDR3. V usage is TRBV7-8 and J usage is TRBJ1-2; 8 bases agree with TRBD1. CDR1 SGHVS and CDR2 FQNEAQ come from the germline V gene. The CDR3 is 17 amino acids. Germline trimming cut 6 bases from V and 2 bases from J; bases unmatched to any gene: 14. The CDR3: CASSSKGRGPRNYGYTF. CDR3 bases: TGTGCCAGCAGTTCAAAAGGCAGGGGGCCGCGAAACTATGGCTACACCTTC.

This rearrangement joins TRBV30 to TRBJ2-1; TRBD2 agrees at 7 bases. From germline, CDR1 is GTSNPN and CDR2 SVGIG (reference sequence). The CDR3 has 14 residues. J gave up 9 bases and V 4 bases, and 12 bases lay outside the gene matches. In DNA form, the CDR3 reads TGTGCCTGGACCCCCGGACTAGTTGGAGGTGAGCAGTTCTTC. Translated: CAWTPGLVGGEQFF.

The chain couples TRBV7-9 to TRBJ2-7; D call uncertain. Trimming stripped 2 bases from V and 6 bases from J, with 14 bases between. The CDR3 sequence is 14 residues long. The germline CDR1 and CDR2 sequences are SEHNR and FQNEAQ (reference sequence). For the CDR3, the DNA is TGTGCCAGCAGCTTAATATCTGCGGTAGCCGAGCAGTACTTC. As protein: CASSLISAVAEQYF.

The chain uses TRBV28 and TRBJ1-1; 8 bases agree with TRBD1. This CDR3 is built from 16 residues. Germline CDR1 is MDHEN and CDR2 is SYDVKM. V lost 6 bases to trimming and J lost 0 bases; unmatched junction nucleotides: 9. The chain's CDR3 is CASRRPRTGMNTEAFF. As DNA, the CDR3 is TGTGCCAGCAGGCGTCCTCGGACAGGGATGAACACTGAAGCTTTCTTT.

V usage is TRBV5-1 and J usage is TRBJ2-7; the match to TRBD2 covers 8 bases. This CDR3 region has 14 residues. Germline V CDR1 and CDR2: SGHRS, YFSETQ. Losses at the gene ends were 1 base for V and 2 bases for J; bases not matched to a gene: 2. The CDR3 sequence is CASSLTSGPYEQYF. The CDR3 DNA reads TGCGCCAGCAGCTTGACTAGCGGTCCCTACGAGCAGTACTTC.

CDR3 DNA: TGCAGTGCTAGTGCGGGGGGACCGAATGAGCAGTTCTTC. Translation gives CSASAGGPNEQFF. V and J are TRBV20-1 and TRBJ2-1; TRBD2 matches 8 bases. CDR1 DFQATT and CDR2 SNEGSKA come from the germline V gene (reference sequence). The J segment lost 7 bases and the V segment lost 3 bases, leaving 5 bases of the junction unmatched. This CDR3 contains 13 residues.

This clone was recorded only once. The chain joins TRBV7-9 to TRBJ1-2, with TRBD1 matching 8 bases. CDR3 length: 14 residues. CDR1 SEHNR and CDR2 FQNEAQ come from the germline V gene (reference sequence). V was pared by 1 base and J by 7 bases, with 5 bases of the junction left unmatched. CDR3 coding DNA: TGTGCCAGCAGCTTAGGGGGGACAGGAGTTGGCTACACCTTC. Its translation is CASSLGGTGVGYTF.

V is TRBV7-9 and J is TRBJ1-2, with 7 bases that match TRBD1. The CDR3 extends over 16 amino acids. Looked up from germline, CDR1 is SEHNR and CDR2 is FQNEAQ (reference sequence). The V gene end was trimmed by 0 bases and the J gene end by 2 bases; junction bases not matched to a gene: 6. The CDR3 bases are TGTGCCAGCAGCTTAGCGTTCCAGGGGGGAAACTATGGCTACACCTTC. It translates to CASSLAFQGGNYGYTF.

With regard to this clone: The same CDR3 can be traced to other DNA sequences in this sample. The V and J genes are TRBV28 and TRBJ2-2, with a tentative D call TRBD2 (5 bases). CDR1 MDHEN and CDR2 SYDVKM come from the germline V gene. V lost 6 bases and J 4 bases, leaving 27 bases between the germline ends. This CDR3 contains 19 residues. CDR3: CASSAPGLAIKRGTGELFF. CDR3 nucleotides: TGTGCCAGCAGCGCGCCGGGATTAGCGATTAAACGGGGCACCGGGGAGCTGTTTTTT.

The chain links TRBV5-1 to TRBJ1-3, with 7 bases that match TRBD1. Germline V gene data show CDR1 as SGHRS and CDR2 as YFSETQ. V lost 7 bases and J lost 0; bases outside the gene matches: 7. The CDR3 extends over 15 amino acids. DNA of the CDR3: TGCGCCAGCTCGATGGGGACAGTCTCTGGAAACACCATATATTTT. The encoded protein is CASSMGTVSGNTIYF.

The chain employs TRBV28 and TRBJ1-1, with D maybe TRBD1 (6 bases). The CDR3 is 15 residues long. Germline-derived CDR1 and CDR2 are MDHEN and SYDVKM. The germline V and J ends were trimmed by 7 bases and 0 bases, with 15 bases remaining between them. The CDR3 spells CASTLAGEMNTEAFF. In DNA form, the CDR3 reads TGTGCCAGCACATTGGCAGGGGAAATGAACACTGAAGCTTTCTTT.

The gene calls are TRBV6-5 and TRBJ1-1; TRBD1 might be the D (5 bases). The CDR3 is 13 amino acids. Per germline, CDR1 MNHEY and CDR2 SVGAGI. V gave up 5 bases and J gave up 1 base, with 8 bases separating them. The CDR3 nucleotides read TGTGCCAGCAGTAGACAGAGGAACACTGAAGCTTTCTTT. Amino acids: CASSRQRNTEAFF.

The chain is built from TRBV30 and TRBJ2-5; 8 nucleotides line up with TRBD1. The germline CDR1 and CDR2 sequences are GTSNPN and SVGIG (reference sequence). V shed 4 bases, J shed 7 bases, and the junction held 8 bases outside the gene matches. The CDR3 totals 13 residues. CDR3 residues: CAWKPGGAGTQYF. The DNA for the CDR3 is TGTGCCTGGAAGCCAGGGGGCGCCGGGACCCAGTACTTC.

The chain has TRBV7-7 and TRBJ2-7, with TRBD2 as a possible D gene (5 bases). V was trimmed by 7 bases and J by 0 bases, leaving 13 bases between them. The CDR3 is 14 residues long. CDR1 SSHAT and CDR2 FNYEAQ come from the germline V gene (reference sequence). CDR3 nucleotides: TGTGCCAGCACTGAGACGGGGAGCTCCTACGAGCAGTACTTC. It is translated as CASTETGSSYEQYF.

The chain carries TRBV12-5 and TRBJ1-3; D uncertain. Trimming removed 10 bases from V and 0 bases from J, with 10 bases in between. The CDR3 runs to 13 residues. The germline gives CDR1 LGHNT, CDR2 FRNRAP. CDR3 nucleotides: TGTGCTACTAAAACGGGCTCTGGAAACACCATATATTTT. This encodes CATKTGSGNTIYF.

V is TRBV18 and J is TRBJ1-3; 9 nucleotides align to TRBD1. This CDR3 is 18 amino acids long. The V and J ends lost 5 bases and 0 bases, in that order; junction bases with no gene match: 11. CDR1 is KGHSH and CDR2 is LQKENI in the germline V gene. The CDR3 here is CASSKTGTGTYSGNTIYF. Written as DNA, the CDR3 is TGTGCCAGCTCAAAGACCGGGACAGGGACATACTCTGGAAACACCATATATTTT.

The chain has TRBV28 and TRBJ2-2; TRBD1 matches 8 bases. V was pared by 5 bases and J by 4 bases, with 6 bases of the junction left unmatched. CDR1 and CDR2 from the germline V gene are MDHEN and SYDVKM. This CDR3 region has 15 residues. The CDR3 loop reads CASSETGTGTGELFF. For the CDR3, the DNA is TGTGCCAGCAGTGAAACCGGGACAGGCACCGGGGAGCTGTTTTTT.